This T cell receptor (beta chain) was profiled in a study of blood T cell repertoires in COVID-19. Across the whole study: Sources were T cells, B-cell-depleted T cells, or PBMCs; the material itself was cDNA or gDNA.

How the authors handled the data: Nucleated cell counts were estimated from reference gene primer amplification. The repertoire was sequenced with immunoSEQ multiplex PCR; TCRdb's copy has only in-frame clones and lacks some. V and J calls and clone size follow that table, whereas D and trimming were derived from the DNA. The sample includes hundreds of thousands of clones, approximately 90% of them seen just once. Clinical history reported by participants formed the basis on which cohorts were assigned. The CDR3 runs to 15 residues. Germline loops: CDR1 SGHRS, CDR2 YFSETQ. The V gene lost 0 bases and the J gene lost 8 bases, with 17 bases spanning the gap.

This clonotype was obtained from a woman aged 40 to 49 who had recovered from COVID-19. The chain uses TRBV5-1 and TRBJ1-2, with D hard to call. The sample consisted of PBMCs or T cells enriched from blood (not recorded which). CDR3 region: CASSLDGFSVGGYTF. The CDR3, as DNA: TGCGCCAGCAGCTTGGACGGATTCTCTGTCGGGGGCTACACCTTC.